Listed below are T cell receptor beta chains from one sample, sequenced in a study of blood T cell repertoires in COVID-19. TCRdb keeps only in-frame clones here, not all; method: immunoSEQ multiplex PCR. The profile shows approximately 30,000 clones, roughly nine tenths of them singletons. Sequencing was carried out using peripheral blood. All receptors come from a human donor in a cohort sampled during active COVID-19. Each CDR3 is given with its conserved first and last residue. A D gene is named only where the DNA matches it firmly. Size tells how often a clone was seen (once, few, many) or the class of an expanded clone, and some rows leave it out.

d_gene	len	v_gene	abundance	j_gene	CDR3nt	CDR3aa
.	13	TRBV20-1	.	TRBJ2-3	TGCAGTGCTAGTTCCAGTGGCACAGATACGCAGTATTTT	CSASSSGTDTQYF
.	17	TRBV4-3	.	TRBJ1-2	TGCGCCAGCAGCCAACCCGCGGGAAAGGGAGCTAACTATGGCTACACCTTC	CASSQPAGKGANYGYTF
TRBD2	17	TRBV28	.	TRBJ2-7	TGTGCCAGCAGACCAAGCGGCGCGGCGGGAGGGACCCACGAGCAGTACTTC	CASRPSGAAGGTHEQYF
TRBD1	17	TRBV5-1	few	TRBJ2-2	TGCGCCACCAAGGCGGGACAGGGGGTAGTGAACACCGGGGAGCTGTTTTTT	CATKAGQGVVNTGELFF
TRBD2	16	TRBV6-5	.	TRBJ2-1	TGTGCCAGCAGTTCCTGGGGTGCGGGAGAGTACAATGAGCAGTTCTTC	CASSSWGAGEYNEQFF
TRBD1	13	TRBV27	few	TRBJ1-2	TGTGCCAGCAGCCCACAGGGGGCGATTGGCTACACCTTC	CASSPQGAIGYTF
TRBD1	16	TRBV5-1	.	TRBJ2-7	TGCGCCAGCAGCTCCCCTCCAGGGACAGGGATCTACGAGCAGTACTTC	CASSSPPGTGIYEQYF
.	14	TRBV18	.	TRBJ2-7	TGTGCCAGCTCACCGGCCAGGGGCACCTACGAGCAGTACTTC	CASSPARGTYEQYF
TRBD1	14	TRBV3-1/TRBV3-2	.	TRBJ2-5	TGTGCCAGCAGCTTAACAGGGGTACAAGAGACCCAGTACTTC	CASSLTGVQETQYF
TRBD2	18	TRBV10-3	.	TRBJ2-1	TGTGCCATCAGTGCGGGGGGAGCGGGGGGCCCCTCCTACAATGAGCAGTTCTTC	CAISAGGAGGPSYNEQFF
.	13	TRBV29-1	.	TRBJ2-1	TGCAGCGTTGAGGGGGCAGGGGACGCTGAGCAGTTCTTC	CSVEGAGDAEQFF
.	15	TRBV7-2	.	TRBJ2-3	TGTGCCAGCAGCTTAGCGAGTAGATACACAGATACGCAGTATTTT	CASSLASRYTDTQYF
.	14	TRBV6-2/TRBV6-3	.	TRBJ1-1	TGTGCCAGCAGTTATTCGGAGGGGAACACTGAAGCTTTCTTT	CASSYSEGNTEAFF
.	12	TRBV4-1	few	TRBJ2-5	TGCGCCAGCAGCCAAGATCGGGAGACCCAGTACTTC	CASSQDRETQYF
TRBD1	14	TRBV12-5	.	TRBJ2-5	TGTGCTAGTCAAGCCTCAGGGGGCAGCGAGACCCAGTACTTC	CASQASGGSETQYF
TRBD1	14	TRBV6-5	.	TRBJ2-1	TGTGCCAGCAGCGGACAGGGCGGGGTGGTTGAGCAGTTCTTC	CASSGQGGVVEQFF
.	12	TRBV28	.	TRBJ1-1	TGTGCCAGCAGTCCCCCGCGTGCACGAGCTTTCTTT	CASSPPRARAFF
TRBD1	14	TRBV20-1	.	TRBJ2-7	TGCAGTGCTAGTCAGAGACAGGGGGCGTACGAGCAGTACTTC	CSASQRQGAYEQYF
.	14	TRBV11-2	few	TRBJ2-7	TGTGCCAGCAGCGTCCAGACAGACTCCTACGAGCAGTACTTC	CASSVQTDSYEQYF
TRBD2	15	TRBV9	few	TRBJ2-3	TGTGCCAGCAGCGTAAGCGGGGGGCCCCCAGATACGCAGTATTTT	CASSVSGGPPDTQYF
TRBD2	15	TRBV28	.	TRBJ2-5	TGTGCCAGCAGTCCCAGACTAGCGGGAGTTGAGACCCAGTACTTC	CASSPRLAGVETQYF
.	13	TRBV6-6	.	TRBJ2-7	TGTGCCACCCCCCGGCAGGGTAGCAACGAGCAGTACTTC	CATPRQGSNEQYF
TRBD1	17	TRBV7-8	.	TRBJ2-2	TGTGCCAGCAGCTTAGCGGCGGACAGGATAGACACCGGGGAGCTGTTTTTT	CASSLAADRIDTGELFF
.	15	TRBV3-1/TRBV3-2	.	TRBJ1-6	TGTGCCAGCAGCCAGGGGCTCTCCTATAATTCACCCCTCCACTTT	CASSQGLSYNSPLHF
.	13	TRBV18	.	TRBJ2-7	TGTGCCAGCTCACCGACGGCGGACTACGAGCAGTACTTC	CASSPTADYEQYF
TRBD1	15	TRBV19	.	TRBJ2-1	TGTGCCAGTAGGGACGGACAGGGTGGGACCCATGAGCAGTTCTTC	CASRDGQGGTHEQFF
.	12	TRBV12-3/TRBV12-4	.	TRBJ2-1	TGTGCCAGCAGTTTGACGGGCAATGAGCAGTTCTTC	CASSLTGNEQFF
.	14	TRBV18	once	TRBJ2-7	TGTGCCAGCTCACCTCAGGGTGGTGGCTACGAGCAGTACTTC	CASSPQGGGYEQYF
.	14	TRBV19	once	TRBJ1-6	TGTGCCAGTAGTATGGGGGGGGTCTGGTCACCCCTCCACTTT	CASSMGGVWSPLHF
TRBD1	15	TRBV10-1	.	TRBJ2-3	TGCGCCAGCAGTGAAGGGGGCACGACTTCAGATACGCAGTATTTT	CASSEGGTTSDTQYF
TRBD1	16	TRBV5-5	once	TRBJ1-2	TGTGCCAGCAGACATACCGCGGGACAGGGAAACTATGGCTACACCTTC	CASRHTAGQGNYGYTF
.	15	TRBV19	.	TRBJ1-4	TGTGCCAGTAACGGAGTTTCGGCCTTAAGTGAAAAACTGTTTTTT	CASNGVSALSEKLFF